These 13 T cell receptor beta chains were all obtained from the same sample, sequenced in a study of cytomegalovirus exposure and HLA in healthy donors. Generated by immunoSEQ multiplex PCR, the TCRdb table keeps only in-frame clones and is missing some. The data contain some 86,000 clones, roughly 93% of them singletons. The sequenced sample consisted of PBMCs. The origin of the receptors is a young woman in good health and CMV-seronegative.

This CDR3 reads CASSYSRGIGGTEAFF. CDR3 nucleotides: TGTGCCAGCAGTTACTCGCGGGGGATCGGGGGTACTGAAGCTTTCTTT. The genes are TRBV6-6 and TRBJ1-1, with D possibly matching TRBD1 (5 bases). V lost 0 bases, J lost 5 bases, and 16 bases lay in between. Looked up from germline, CDR1 is MNHNY and CDR2 is SVGAGI (reference sequence). The CDR3 is made up of 16 amino acids.

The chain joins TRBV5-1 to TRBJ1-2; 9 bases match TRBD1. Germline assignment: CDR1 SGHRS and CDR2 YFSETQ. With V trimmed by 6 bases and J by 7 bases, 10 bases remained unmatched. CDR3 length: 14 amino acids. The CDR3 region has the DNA TGCGCCAGCACCCTGGACAGGGGTAGTGGTGGCTACACCTTC. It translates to CASTLDRGSGGYTF.

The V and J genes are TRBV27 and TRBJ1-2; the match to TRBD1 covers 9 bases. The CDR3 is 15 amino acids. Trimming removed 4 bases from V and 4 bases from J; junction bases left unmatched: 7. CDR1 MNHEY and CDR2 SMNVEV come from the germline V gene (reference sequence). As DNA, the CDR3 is TGTGCCAGCAGTTCACAGGGGGCAGGTCTCTATGGCTACACCTTC. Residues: CASSSQGAGLYGYTF.

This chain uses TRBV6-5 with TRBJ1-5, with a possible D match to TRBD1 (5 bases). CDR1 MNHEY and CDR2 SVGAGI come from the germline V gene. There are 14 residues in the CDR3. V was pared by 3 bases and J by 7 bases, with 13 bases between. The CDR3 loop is CASSYHAGGQPQHF. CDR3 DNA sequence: TGTGCCAGCAGTTATCACGCCGGGGGACAGCCCCAGCATTTT.

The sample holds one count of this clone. DNA of the CDR3: TGTGCCAGCAGCGTAGGCCTAGCGGGAGTGGCGGATACGCAGTATTTT. Translated, it gives CASSVGLAGVADTQYF. The rearrangement uses TRBV9 and TRBJ2-3; the match to TRBD2 covers 10 bases. Trimming took 0 bases from V and 6 from J; bases not matched to a gene: 7. The germline gives CDR1 SGDLS, CDR2 YYNGEE. This CDR3 contains 16 residues.

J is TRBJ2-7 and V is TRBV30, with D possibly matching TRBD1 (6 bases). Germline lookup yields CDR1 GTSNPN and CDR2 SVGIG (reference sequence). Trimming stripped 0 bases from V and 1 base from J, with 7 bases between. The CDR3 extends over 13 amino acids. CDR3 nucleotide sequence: TGTGCCTGGAGTGTTCAGGGGTCCTACGAGCAGTACTTC. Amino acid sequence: CAWSVQGSYEQYF.

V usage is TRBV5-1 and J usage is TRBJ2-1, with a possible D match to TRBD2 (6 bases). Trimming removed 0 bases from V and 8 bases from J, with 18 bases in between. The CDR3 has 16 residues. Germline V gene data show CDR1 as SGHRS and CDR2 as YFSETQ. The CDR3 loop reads CASSLVPGASSDEQFF. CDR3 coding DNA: TGCGCCAGCAGCTTGGTGCCGGGAGCGTCTAGCGATGAGCAGTTCTTC.

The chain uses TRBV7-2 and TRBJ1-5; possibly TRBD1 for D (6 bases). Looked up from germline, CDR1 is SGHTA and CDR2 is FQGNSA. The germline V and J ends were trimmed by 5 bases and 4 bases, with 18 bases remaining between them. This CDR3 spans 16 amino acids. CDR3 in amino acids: CASSQMGTIGNQPQHF. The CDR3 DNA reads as TGTGCCAGCAGCCAGATGGGGACAATCGGGAATCAGCCCCAGCATTTT.

CDR3 sequence reads: CASSRWSASSYNEQFF. In nucleotides, the CDR3 is TGCGCCAGCAGCCGGTGGTCGGCTAGCTCCTACAATGAGCAGTTCTTC. The chain is built from TRBV5-1 and TRBJ2-1; D not resolved. Trimming shortened V by 4 bases and J by 0 bases, and 14 bases separated the two germline ends. The CDR3 has 16 amino acids. Germline CDR1 is SGHRS and CDR2 is YFSETQ.

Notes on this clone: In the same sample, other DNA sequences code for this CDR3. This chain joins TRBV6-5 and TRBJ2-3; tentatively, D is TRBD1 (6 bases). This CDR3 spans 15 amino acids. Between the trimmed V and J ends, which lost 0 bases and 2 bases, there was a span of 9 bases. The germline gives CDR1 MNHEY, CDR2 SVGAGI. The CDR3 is CASSYSGQITDTQYF. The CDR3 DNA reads TGTGCCAGCAGTTACTCAGGACAGATCACAGATACGCAGTATTTT.

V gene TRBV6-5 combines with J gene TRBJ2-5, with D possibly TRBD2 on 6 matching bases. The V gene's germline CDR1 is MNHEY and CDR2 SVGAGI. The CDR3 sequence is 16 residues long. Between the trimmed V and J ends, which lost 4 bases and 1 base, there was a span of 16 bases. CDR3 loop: CASSLSGTLVQETQYF. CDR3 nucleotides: TGTGCCAGCAGTTTATCCGGGACTCTCGTCCAAGAGACCCAGTACTTC.

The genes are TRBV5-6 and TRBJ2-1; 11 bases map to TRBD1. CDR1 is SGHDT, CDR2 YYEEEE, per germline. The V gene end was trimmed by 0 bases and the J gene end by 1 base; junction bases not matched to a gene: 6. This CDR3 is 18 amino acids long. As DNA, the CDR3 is TGTGCCAGCAGCTTGGTAAGGGACAGGGGGTTGTCCTACAATGAGCAGTTCTTC. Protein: CASSLVRDRGLSYNEQFF. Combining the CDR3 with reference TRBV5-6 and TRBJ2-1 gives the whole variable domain DAGVTQSPTHLIKTRGQQVTLRCSPKSGHDTVSWYQQALGQGPQFIFQYYEEEERQRGNFPDRFSGHQFPNYSSELNVNALLLGDSALYLCASSLVRDRGLSYNEQFFGPGTRLTVL.

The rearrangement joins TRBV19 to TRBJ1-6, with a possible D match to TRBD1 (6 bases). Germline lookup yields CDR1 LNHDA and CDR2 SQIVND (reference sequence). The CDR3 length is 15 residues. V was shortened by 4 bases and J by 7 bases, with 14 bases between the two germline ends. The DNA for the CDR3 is TGTGCCAGTAGTAGTTCCGGGACACTAAATTCACCCCTCCACTTT. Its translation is CASSSSGTLNSPLHF.